This T cell receptor beta chain was retrieved from a study of blood T cells in healthy people across ages. This clonotype was seen repeatedly, ten times or more. Combining a sample-barcoded 5' primer with a J-beta primer mix, a second PCR ran for roughly 6 to 12 cycles. One entry per CDR3 protein, called by TCRdb with MiXCR from the 5' RACE reads. There are 630,000 or so distinct CDR3 sequences in the sample; 32% occur only once, and 15% lies in the top ten. CDR3 length: 17 residues. Germline V gene lookup returns CDR1 MNHEY and CDR2 SMNVEV (reference sequence). V lost 5 bases and J lost 4; bases outside the gene matches: 8.

Input material: blood. The rearrangement links TRBV27 to TRBJ2-3, with TRBD2 matching over 14 bases. This TCR derives from a woman older than 75 in good health. The CDR3 DNA is TGTGCCAGCAGTCCGCGCGGGACTAGCGGGGGCTCAGATACGCAGTATTTT. Translated: CASSPRGTSGGSDTQYF.